What follows is one T cell receptor (beta chain) and its context. Its cognate antigen is unknown. The junction had 13 bases not matched to a gene; V was cut back by 2 bases and J by 0 bases. This CDR3 spans 19 amino acids. Germline V lookup: CDR1 LNHNV, CDR2 YYDKDF (reference sequence). This entry is derived from a study of T cell responses to AZD1222 COVID-19 vaccine. At the level of the study: Pooled samples include second doses given at about 4 or 12 weeks. General observations from the study: Nearly half of spike-specific TCRs reportedly go after variant regions that carry no mutations.

Sequencing used immunoSEQ multiplex PCR; TCRdb keeps in-frame clones, though not all of them. The data show about 170,000 clones, with around 89% seen just once and approximately 6.9% held by the top ten. The sequencing here drew on peripheral blood, taken on day 0 of AZD1222 vaccination. The gene calls are TRBV15 and TRBJ1-5, with 7 bases fitting TRBD1. The sequence derives from an adult in good health. CDR3 region: CATSRNCPGTEASNQPQHF. The CDR3 nucleotides are TGTGCCACCAGCAGAAACTGCCCCGGGACAGAAGCTAGCAATCAGCCCCAGCATTTT.